One T cell receptor beta chain is described in this entry. This sample is part of a study of blood T cells in healthy people across ages. V was shortened by 5 bases and J by 5 bases, with 14 bases between the two germline ends. This CDR3 has 14 amino acids. A second about 7 to 12 cycle PCR used barcoded and J-beta primers. TCRdb reprocessed the 5' RACE reads via MiXCR and lists one record per CDR3 protein. The sample includes about a million distinct CDR3 sequences, around 46% of them seen just once. This TCR derives from a man between 25 and 39 years old in good health. Sequenced material: blood. The chain has TRBV12-3 or TRBV12-4 and TRBJ2-3; perhaps TRBD2 as D (5 bases). The CDR3 loop reads CASSREGERDTQYF. In DNA form, the CDR3 reads TGTGCCAGCAGTCGTGAGGGAGAGAGAGATACGCAGTATTTT.